This TCR beta chain appears in the sequencing data of a study of beta chain features in type 1 diabetes. Reverse transcription of all isolated RNA meant that expressed TCRB transcripts were sequenced. Deep immunoSEQ sequencing covered naive, central memory and regulatory T cell samples. Sequencing was performed with immunoSEQ multiplex PCR; in TCRdb, only in-frame clones are kept and a portion is missing. In the table there are roughly 150,000 clones, over 8.5% of which are singletons. Germline CDR1 and CDR2: SGHTA and FQGNSA. The CDR3 length is 13 residues. V lost 1 base and J lost 3, with 6 bases in between.

The material sequenced was central memory CD4+ T cells from blood. This sequence joins TRBV7-2 and TRBJ1-2; the D is unclear. This TCR was recovered from a man aged 18 to 35 in good health. CDR3: CASSLGRDYGYTF. CDR3 bases: TGTGCCAGCAGCTTAGGGAGGGACTATGGCTACACCTTC.